This passage covers 9 T cell receptor beta chains from one sample sequenced in a study of blood T cell repertoires in COVID-19. Only in-frame clones appear in the TCRdb table, and some are missing; sequencing was by immunoSEQ multiplex PCR. The sample has about 98,000 clones, roughly 85% seen once. The material sequenced was peripheral blood. The receptors here all came from a man between 70 and 80 years old with acute or convalescent COVID-19.

The rearrangement joins TRBV29-1 to TRBJ2-7; 12 bases agree with TRBD1. The CDR3 is made up of 13 amino acids. Per germline, CDR1 SQVTM and CDR2 ANQGSEA. Trimming cost V 6 bases and J 2 bases; bases outside gene matches: 2. CDR3 region: CSVGTGGPYEQYF. The CDR3, as DNA: TGCAGCGTGGGGACAGGGGGCCCCTACGAGCAGTACTTC.

This clone was counted only a few times. V is TRBV7-9 and J is TRBJ2-1; possibly TRBD1 for D (5 bases). V lost 3 bases and J 5 bases, leaving 20 bases between the germline ends. CDR3 length: 17 amino acids. CDR1 and CDR2 (germline): SEHNR, FQNEAQ (reference sequence). The CDR3 coding sequence is TGTGCCAGCAGCTTCCTCGGCGGCTTGGGGCAGGACAATGAGCAGTTCTTC. Translation gives CASSFLGGLGQDNEQFF.

The chain combines TRBV28 with TRBJ1-4; no clear D gene. The CDR3 totals 14 residues. V was cut by 4 bases and J by 4 bases, with 10 bases left in between. Germline CDR1 reads MDHEN; CDR2 reads SYDVKM. The CDR3, as DNA: TGTGCCAGCAGTTACAGCCGCCTTAATGAAAAACTGTTTTTT. This encodes CASSYSRLNEKLFF.

This chain links TRBV6-1 with TRBJ2-3; 10 bases match TRBD2. Germline V gives CDR1 MNHNS, CDR2 SASEGT. This CDR3 region has 16 residues. The V and J ends lost 1 base and 8 bases, in that order; junction bases with no gene match: 9. The CDR3 here is CASSEVVSGGLGTQYF. CDR3 nucleotide sequence: TGTGCCAGCAGTGAAGTAGTTAGCGGGGGGTTGGGTACGCAGTATTTT.

This clone has a single count. V is TRBV6-5 and J is TRBJ1-5; no clear D gene. V shed 7 bases and J shed 2 bases, with 12 bases lying between them. Germline loops: CDR1 MNHEY, CDR2 SVGAGI. The CDR3 contains 14 residues. The CDR3 DNA sequence: TGTGCCAGCACAATCTCGCGTGGCAATCAGCCCCAGCATTTT. The encoded protein is CASTISRGNQPQHF.

This clone was counted only a few times. The V call is TRBV6-5, the J call TRBJ1-2; TRBD1 agrees at 9 bases. Germline values: CDR1 MNHEY, CDR2 SVGAGI. CDR3 size: 14 residues. J gave up 4 bases and V 8 bases, and 8 bases lay outside the gene matches. CDR3 loop: CASVRDRDLYGYTF. The CDR3 bases are TGTGCCAGCGTCCGGGACAGGGATCTCTATGGCTACACCTTC.

The chain joins TRBV2 to TRBJ2-4; the D gene is possibly TRBD1 (5 bases). V was trimmed by 6 bases and J by 6 bases, leaving 12 bases between them. The germline CDR1 and CDR2 sequences are SNHLY and FYNNEI. CDR3 length: 13 residues. The CDR3 loop is CASSNFDRNIQYF. The DNA of the CDR3 is TGTGCCAGCAGCAACTTCGACAGAAACATTCAGTACTTC. Complete variable domain (other parts from reference TRBV2 and TRBJ2-4): EPEVTQTPSHQVTQMGQEVILRCVPISNHLYFYWYRQILGQKVEFLVSFYNNEISEKSEIFDDQFSVERPDGSNFTLKIRSTKLEDSAMYFCASSNFDRNIQYFGAGTRLSVL.

The chain has TRBV7-8 and TRBJ1-1; no reliable D call. V was trimmed by 4 bases and J by 4 bases, leaving 10 bases between them. The CDR3 runs 13 residues. The germline V gene encodes CDR1 SGHVS and CDR2 FQNEAQ. The CDR3 loop reads CASSYQRGTEAFF. CDR3 bases: TGTGCCAGCAGCTATCAACGGGGCACTGAAGCTTTCTTT.

This clone was detected only once. The chain is built from TRBV10-3 and TRBJ2-2, with 10 nucleotides matching TRBD1. Germline lookup yields CDR1 ENHRY and CDR2 SYGVKD. V lost 0 bases to trimming and J lost 4 bases; unmatched junction nucleotides: 2. This CDR3 is 16 amino acids long. The CDR3 here is CAISESGTGVTGELFF. CDR3 coding DNA: TGTGCCATCAGTGAGTCTGGGACAGGGGTCACCGGGGAGCTGTTTTTT.